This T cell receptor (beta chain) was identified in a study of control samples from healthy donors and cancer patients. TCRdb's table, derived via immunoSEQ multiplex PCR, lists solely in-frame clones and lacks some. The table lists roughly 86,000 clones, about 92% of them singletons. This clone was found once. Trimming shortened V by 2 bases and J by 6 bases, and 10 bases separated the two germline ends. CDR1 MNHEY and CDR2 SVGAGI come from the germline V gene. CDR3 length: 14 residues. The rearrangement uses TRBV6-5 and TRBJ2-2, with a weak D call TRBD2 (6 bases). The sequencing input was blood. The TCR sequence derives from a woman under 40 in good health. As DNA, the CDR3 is TGTGCCAGCAGTTACATAGGACTACCCGGGGAGCTGTTTTTT. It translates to CASSYIGLPGELFF.